This entry describes one TCR beta chain. Its antigen is as yet unknown. The data stem from a study of T cells after yellow fever vaccination. The germline CDR1 and CDR2 sequences are DFQATT and SNEGSKA (reference sequence). The CDR3 contains 14 residues. Trimming removed 2 bases at V and 6 bases at J, with 17 bases between. General study points: Some clonotypes, a small share, were shared between CD4 and CD8 compartments. Clones that expanded after primary vaccination mostly reappeared after the booster (roughly 95% CD4, about 89% CD8). Contamination of FACS-sorted repertoires by abundant clonotypes from the bulk population could occur.

Universal primer sites and UMIs were introduced during 5'RACE template-switching synthesis of TCR cDNA. TCRdb processed the 5' RACE reads anew with MiXCR; each CDR3 protein has one entry. The sample has roughly 500,000 distinct CDR3 sequences; about 19% are singletons. The chain links TRBV20-1 to TRBJ2-7; perhaps TRBD1 as D (5 bases). Sequenced here: PBMCs, sampled 15 days after the yellow fever booster vaccination. This sequence was found in a man younger than 40 who received the YFV17D yellow fever vaccine. The DNA for the CDR3 is TGCAGTGCTAGACACTACCAGGGCTCCCTCGAGCAGTACTTC. Translated: CSARHYQGSLEQYF.